One sample yielded the 29 T cell receptor beta chains listed below, sequenced in a study of OX40 agonist ivuxolimab in advanced cancers. TCRdb's table, derived via immunoSEQ multiplex PCR, lists solely in-frame clones and lacks some. The sample comprises 70,000 to 95,000 clones, about 94% of which are singletons, and over 8.5% rests with the top ten. Here the sequenced sample was CD4+ or CD8+ T cells sorted from blood, taken in a trial of the OX40 agonist ivuxolimab. Receptors originate from an adult with an advanced solid tumor such as melanoma, head and neck, liver or kidney cancer.

V usage is TRBV7-2 and J usage is TRBJ2-7; 7 bases align to TRBD1. The CDR3 contains 16 residues. J gave up 3 bases and V 4 bases, and 12 bases lay outside the gene matches. CDR1 and CDR2 from the germline V gene are SGHTA and FQGNSA. The CDR3 sequence: CASSSTTGAEGYEQYF. DNA of the CDR3: TGTGCCAGCAGCTCAACTACAGGGGCTGAGGGCTACGAGCAGTACTTC.

V and J are TRBV14 and TRBJ2-7; D is undetermined. The CDR3 runs to 11 residues. Deletions cut 2 bases from V and 7 bases from J, with 6 bases between. Germline values: CDR1 SGHDN, CDR2 FVKESK. The DNA of the CDR3 is TGTGCCAGCAGCCAACTCAAGGAGCAGTACTTC. Its translation is CASSQLKEQYF.

The CDR3 nucleotides are TGTGCCAGCAGCTTATCCTCCCGCTCCTACGAGCAGTACTTC. This translates into CASSLSSRSYEQYF. The chain combines TRBV13 with TRBJ2-5; D gene ambiguous. TRBJ2-7 matches the DNA end more closely, so the J call is doubtful. This CDR3 has 14 amino acids. Germline V gives CDR1 PRHDT, CDR2 FYEKMQ (reference sequence).

The chain couples TRBV27 to TRBJ2-1, with D unclear. V was shortened by 4 bases and J by 1 base, with 8 bases between the two germline ends. The CDR3 is 14 amino acids. The V gene's germline CDR1 is MNHEY and CDR2 SMNVEV (reference sequence). Here the CDR3 reads CASSSDLSYNEQFF. CDR3 nucleotide sequence: TGTGCCAGCAGTTCCGACCTGTCCTACAATGAGCAGTTCTTC.

The rearrangement uses TRBV2 and TRBJ1-3; D possibly corresponds to TRBD1 (6 bases). Germline V gene sequence: CDR1 SNHLY, CDR2 FYNNEI. V was trimmed by 10 bases and J by 1 base, leaving 14 bases between them. The CDR3 has 14 residues. The CDR3 here is CATKPGVSGNTIYF. CDR3 bases: TGTGCCACCAAGCCAGGGGTATCTGGAAACACCATATATTTT.

The chain recombines TRBV7-9 with TRBJ2-1; D ambiguous. The V end lost 9 bases, the J end lost 7 bases, and 16 bases lay between the germline ends. CDR1 SEHNR and CDR2 FQNEAQ come from the germline V gene (reference sequence). This CDR3 has 13 amino acids. CDR3 bases: TGTGCCAGTGTTCCCCCTTACAAAAATGAGCAGTTCTTC. Encoded protein: CASVPPYKNEQFF.

This rearrangement joins TRBV9 to TRBJ2-5, with 8 bases that match TRBD1. Germline CDR1 is SGDLS and CDR2 is YYNGEE. J gave up 2 bases and V 3 bases, and 3 bases lay outside the gene matches. The CDR3 extends over 14 amino acids. The CDR3 DNA sequence: TGTGCCAGCAGCGGAAGGACAGGGCAAGAGACCCAGTACTTC. Translation gives CASSGRTGQETQYF.

The chain combines TRBV7-3 with TRBJ1-2; 10 positions agree with TRBD1. This CDR3 region has 14 residues. Germline V gives CDR1 SGHTA, CDR2 FQGTGA. With 5 bases clipped from V and 6 bases from J, the junction kept 6 bases outside the gene matches. CDR3 sequence: CASSQGTGVNGYTF. The CDR3 nucleotides read TGTGCCAGCAGCCAGGGGACAGGGGTGAATGGCTACACCTTC.

V and J are TRBV27 and TRBJ1-2; maybe TRBD1 (5 bases). V lost 4 bases and J lost 6, with 15 bases in between. The V gene's germline CDR1 is MNHEY and CDR2 SMNVEV (reference sequence). The CDR3 has 14 residues. The CDR3 DNA reads as TGTGCCAGCAGTTCATTGGACAATGTGAATGGCTACACCTTC. This encodes CASSSLDNVNGYTF.

This clone was seen only a few times. The CDR3 here is CASSLQGEQYF. The CDR3 bases are TGTGCCAGCAGCTTACAGGGGGAGCAGTACTTC. J is TRBJ2-7 and V is TRBV7-9; a weak D match, TRBD1 (6 bases). CDR1 is SEHNR and CDR2 is FQNEAQ in the germline V gene (reference sequence). Trimming took off 2 bases at V and 7 bases at J, with 6 bases between the two ends. This CDR3 region has 11 residues. The variable domain in full, completed from reference TRBV7-9 and TRBJ2-7, reads DTGVSQNPRHKITKRGQNVTFRCDPISEHNRLYWYRQTLGQGPEFLTYFQNEAQLEKSRLLSDRFSAERPKGSFSTLEIQRTEQGDSAMYLCASSLQGEQYFGPGTRLTVT.

The gene calls are TRBV7-2 and TRBJ2-1, with TRBD2 as a possible D gene (5 bases). This CDR3 has 17 residues. Trimming cost V 5 bases and J 0 bases, with 17 bases left between them. Germline CDR1 is SGHTA and CDR2 is FQGNSA. DNA for the CDR3: TGTGCCAGCAGCACCCGCCCCGACTATAGCTCCTACAATGAGCAGTTCTTC. Amino acid sequence: CASSTRPDYSSYNEQFF.

The chain links TRBV4-1 to TRBJ2-7; D is possibly TRBD1 (6 bases). There are 13 residues in the CDR3. Germline lookup yields CDR1 MGHRA and CDR2 YSYEKL. Trimming shortened V by 3 bases and J by 4 bases, and 10 bases separated the two germline ends. Here the CDR3 DNA reads TGCGCCAGCAGCCACGGGACACATTACGAGCAGTACTTC. Translating gives CASSHGTHYEQYF.

Worth noting for this clone: This same CDR3 is encoded by further DNA sequences in the sample. The rearrangement uses TRBV5-6 and TRBJ2-2; D uncertain. This CDR3 is built from 12 residues. Germline lookup yields CDR1 SGHDT and CDR2 YYEEEE. V lost 0 bases and J lost 8, with 5 bases in between. The CDR3 DNA reads TGTGCCAGCAGCTTGGTCGCAGGGGAGCTGTTTTTT. This translates into CASSLVAGELFF.

The chain combines TRBV10-1 with TRBJ2-5; no clear D. V lost 2 bases and J 7 bases, leaving 8 bases between the germline ends. Per germline, CDR1 WNHNN and CDR2 SYGVQD (reference sequence). This CDR3 spans 12 amino acids. The CDR3 sequence is CASSESWGTQYF. CDR3 bases: TGCGCCAGCAGTGAGAGTTGGGGGACCCAGTACTTC.

This rearrangement joins TRBV4-1 to TRBJ2-2, with D perhaps TRBD1 or TRBD2 (5 bases each). The CDR3 contains 15 residues. The germline CDR1 and CDR2 sequences are MGHRA and YSYEKL. Trimming cost V 5 bases and J 2 bases, with 12 bases left between them. CDR3 region: CASSFGDLNTGELFF. The CDR3 nucleotides read TGCGCCAGCAGCTTTGGGGACCTAAACACCGGGGAGCTGTTTTTT.

V is TRBV28 and J is TRBJ2-3; D is perhaps TRBD1 (6 bases). This CDR3 is 15 amino acids long. In germline, CDR1 is MDHEN, CDR2 SYDVKM. V was cut by 7 bases and J by 7 bases, with 21 bases left in between. In DNA, the CDR3 is TGTGCCAGCACCTTAGGAGTAAATGGACAGAATACGCAGTATTTT. As protein: CASTLGVNGQNTQYF.

The chain carries TRBV19 and TRBJ2-7; no clear D. CDR1 and CDR2 from the germline V gene are LNHDA and SQIVND (reference sequence). The V gene lost 6 bases and the J gene lost 0 bases, with 6 bases spanning the gap. CDR3 length equals 12 residues. CDR3 coding DNA: TGTGCCAGTAGCGGGTTCTCCTACGAGCAGTACTTC. It encodes CASSGFSYEQYF.

The rearrangement joins TRBV19 to TRBJ2-5; no clear D gene. The germline V gene encodes CDR1 LNHDA and CDR2 SQIVND (reference sequence). The CDR3 consists of 13 residues. Trimming stripped 3 bases from V and 5 bases from J, with 10 bases between. The CDR3 sequence is CASSIAGSETQYF. The CDR3 nucleotides are TGTGCCAGTAGTATCGCCGGCTCGGAGACCCAGTACTTC. Complete variable domain (other parts from reference TRBV19 and TRBJ2-5): DGGITQSPKYLFRKEGQNVTLSCEQNLNHDAMYWYRQDPGQGLRLIYYSQIVNDFQKGDIAEGYSVSREKKESFPLTVTSAQKNPTAFYLCASSIAGSETQYFGPGTRLLVL.

V usage is TRBV7-2 and J usage is TRBJ2-3; no clear D. V lost 3 bases and J 4 bases, leaving 14 bases between the germline ends. The CDR3 has 15 amino acids. Germline V CDR1 and CDR2: SGHTA, FQGNSA. This CDR3 reads CASSFSGPLADTQYF. Here the CDR3 DNA reads TGTGCCAGCAGCTTCTCCGGTCCATTGGCAGATACGCAGTATTTT.

J is TRBJ2-3 and V is TRBV4-3; 7 bases match TRBD2. This CDR3 is built from 16 residues. The V gene's germline CDR1 is LGHNA and CDR2 YSLEER. V lost 1 base and J lost 0; bases outside the gene matches: 4. This CDR3 is CASSQVLSGSTDTQYF. DNA for the CDR3: TGCGCCAGCAGCCAAGTCCTTAGCGGGAGCACAGATACGCAGTATTTT.

The CDR3 protein is CATPGDRNTGELFF. The CDR3 DNA is TGTGCCACCCCGGGGGATCGGAACACCGGGGAGCTGTTTTTT. The chain combines TRBV28 with TRBJ2-2; a possible D gene is TRBD2 (6 bases). Germline V lookup: CDR1 MDHEN, CDR2 SYDVKM. V lost 10 bases and J lost 1, with 13 bases in between. The CDR3 length is 14 residues.

J is TRBJ2-1 and V is TRBV7-8, with 8 bases that match TRBD2. Per the germline V gene, CDR1 is SGHVS and CDR2 is FQNEAQ. This CDR3 contains 14 residues. V was pared by 7 bases and J by 2 bases, with 4 bases of the junction left unmatched. In nucleotides, the CDR3 is TGTGCCAGCACCCCAGCGGGAGCCTACAATGAGCAGTTCTTC. It yields the protein CASTPAGAYNEQFF.

The chain links TRBV2 to TRBJ2-5; the D is unclear. The J call may be mistaken, given a closer DNA end match to TRBJ2-7. Per the germline V gene, CDR1 is SNHLY and CDR2 is FYNNEI. The CDR3 loop spans 12 amino acids. CDR3 coding DNA: TGTGCCAGCAGTGGTTTGGAAAACGAGCAGTACTTC. It encodes CASSGLENEQYF.

The chain links TRBV4-1 to TRBJ1-5, with unresolved D. CDR1 MGHRA and CDR2 YSYEKL come from the germline V gene. V was pared by 0 bases and J by 6 bases, with 12 bases between. CDR3 length: 15 residues. The CDR3 nucleotides read TGCGCCAGCAGCCAAGATGTCGCTTCAGGTCAGCCCCAGCATTTT. The encoded protein is CASSQDVASGQPQHF.

V usage is TRBV19 and J usage is TRBJ2-2, with 11 positions matching TRBD1. The CDR3 runs to 15 residues. J lost 3 bases, V lost 5 bases, and 2 bases had no gene match. Germline values: CDR1 LNHDA, CDR2 SQIVND (reference sequence). CDR3 nucleotide sequence: TGTGCCAGTAGTCAGGACAGGGGGCACACCGGGGAGCTGTTTTTT. Its translation: CASSQDRGHTGELFF.

The V and J genes are TRBV6-5 and TRBJ2-5, with D perhaps matching TRBD1 (6 bases). The CDR3 is made up of 13 amino acids. With 7 bases removed from V and 1 base from J, the gap between germline ends came to 10 bases. CDR1 and CDR2 from the germline V gene are MNHEY and SVGAGI. CDR3 sequence: CASKVGAQETQYF. The CDR3 nucleotides are TGTGCCAGCAAGGTGGGGGCCCAAGAGACCCAGTACTTC.

The chain recombines TRBV4-3 with TRBJ1-1; D might be TRBD1 (5 bases). CDR1 is LGHNA, CDR2 YSLEER, per germline. This CDR3 is built from 15 residues. Trimming removed 0 bases at V and 4 bases at J, with 12 bases between. The DNA of the CDR3 is TGCGCCAGCAGCCAAGATTCTGGGGGATCCACTGAAGCTTTCTTT. It codes for CASSQDSGGSTEAFF.

The CDR3 protein is CASSLFFQGEGEKLFF. The CDR3 bases are TGCGCCAGCAGCTTATTTTTCCAGGGGGAAGGTGAAAAACTGTTTTTT. The chain links TRBV5-1 to TRBJ1-4; 7 nucleotides align to TRBD1. V gave up 2 bases and J gave up 7 bases; unmatched junction bases: 11. Germline V gene data show CDR1 as SGHRS and CDR2 as YFSETQ. The CDR3 extends over 16 amino acids.

The J gene is TRBJ2-1, the V gene TRBV5-6; 12 bases map to TRBD2. This CDR3 has 16 amino acids. V lost 1 base, J lost 8 bases, and 7 bases stayed unmatched. Germline CDR1 reads SGHDT; CDR2 reads YYEEEE. In DNA, the CDR3 is TGTGCCAGCAGCTTGATTCGACTAGCGGGAGAAGATGAGCAGTTCTTC. It codes for CASSLIRLAGEDEQFF.